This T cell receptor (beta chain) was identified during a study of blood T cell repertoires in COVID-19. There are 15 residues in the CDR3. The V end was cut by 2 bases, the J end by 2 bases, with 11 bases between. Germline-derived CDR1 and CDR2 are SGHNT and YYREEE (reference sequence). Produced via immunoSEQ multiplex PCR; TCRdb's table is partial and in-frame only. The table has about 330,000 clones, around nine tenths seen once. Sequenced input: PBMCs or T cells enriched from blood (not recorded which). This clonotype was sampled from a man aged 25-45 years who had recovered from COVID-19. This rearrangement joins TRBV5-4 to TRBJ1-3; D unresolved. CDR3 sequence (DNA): TGTGCCAGCAGCTTAGGAGGGCAAGCTGGAAACACCATATATTTT. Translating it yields CASSLGGQAGNTIYF.